This record looks at one T cell receptor beta chain sequence and its context. This record comes from a study of shared clonotypes between healthy human individuals. TCRdb's table, derived via immunoSEQ multiplex PCR, lists solely in-frame clones and lacks some. The sample has about 2,500,000 clones, approximately 90% seen once. Trimming left V 4 bases short and J 4 bases short, with 14 bases between. Germline values: CDR1 SGDLS, CDR2 YYNGEE. The CDR3 sequence is 14 residues long. The J gene is TRBJ2-5, the V gene TRBV9, with D possibly TRBD2 on 7 matching bases. The source material was naive CD4+ T cells sorted from blood. Subset defined: CD45RA+ positively selected. The TCR sequence derives from a man between 18 and 29 years old in good health. CDR3 region: CASSKGGVRETQYF. As DNA, the CDR3 is TGTGCCAGCAGCAAAGGGGGGGTCAGAGAGACCCAGTACTTC.